Sequencing of this TCR beta chain was carried out in a study of cytomegalovirus exposure and HLA in healthy donors. Study results and caveats: Analysis was performed later, and it showed HLA-associated TCR beta chains to be more clonally expanded than equally common others. Among TCR beta chains, those listed as cytomegalovirus-associated numbered around 180.

The CDR3 runs 14 residues. Germline V lookup: CDR1 MRHNA, CDR2 SNTAGT. The V end lost 0 bases, the J end lost 7 bases, and 9 bases lay between the germline ends. Primers for the PCR totalled 60 Vbeta and 13 Jbeta. Profiling relied on immunoSEQ multiplex PCR, and the TCRdb table lists in-frame clones only, not all of them. The sample shows about 4,500 clones, 65% to 85% of them seen only once. Turning to this clone: Its antigen is still unknown.

The origin of this receptor is a woman in her thirties or forties in good health and CMV-seropositive. The sample taken for sequencing was PBMCs. V gene TRBV6-4 combines with J gene TRBJ2-2; tentatively, D is TRBD1 (6 bases). CDR3 sequence (DNA): TGTGCCAGCAGTGACTCTGGGGGCGTCGGGGAGCTGTTTTTT. Its translation is CASSDSGGVGELFF.